Presented here are 5 T cell receptor beta chains from one specimen sequenced in a study of shared clonotypes between healthy human individuals. Using immunoSEQ multiplex PCR, the repertoire was profiled, and TCRdb retains in-frame clones only, with some absent. Counted here are about 1 million clones, around 74% occurring once; the ten biggest clones make up approximately 1.5%. The sample comprised memory CD4+ T cells sorted from blood. Specified subset: CD45RA-negative fraction. The origin of the receptors is a man between 18 and 35 years old in good health.

V is TRBV10-2 and J is TRBJ2-2; TRBD1 aligns across 8 bases. This CDR3 comprises 15 residues. Germline V gene data show CDR1 as WSHSY and CDR2 as SAAADI. The V gene end was trimmed by 7 bases and the J gene end by 4 bases; junction bases not matched to a gene: 8. The CDR3 is CASILTGALTGELFF. As DNA, the CDR3 is TGCGCCAGCATCCTGACAGGGGCCCTCACCGGGGAGCTGTTTTTT.

This clone is a singleton in its sample. The same CDR3 can be traced to other DNA sequences in this sample. This rearrangement joins TRBV6-5 to TRBJ2-1; D call uncertain. CDR1 and CDR2 from the germline V gene are MNHEY and SVGAGI. The V and J ends lost 6 bases and 5 bases respectively, with 5 bases between them. This CDR3 is built from 11 residues. As DNA, the CDR3 is TGTGCCAGCAGGGGAAACAATGAGCAGTTCTTC. Translated: CASRGNNEQFF.

This clone was seen only a few times. This chain links TRBV4-1 with TRBJ1-2, with 10 bases aligning to TRBD1. The V and J ends lost 2 bases and 2 bases, in that order; junction bases with no gene match: 2. The CDR3 runs 15 residues. Germline values: CDR1 MGHRA, CDR2 YSYEKL. CDR3 in amino acids: CASSQPGQGNYGYTF. The CDR3 bases are TGCGCCAGCAGCCAACCGGGACAGGGGAACTATGGCTACACCTTC.

The chain uses TRBV7-9 and TRBJ2-5; 15 nucleotides agree with TRBD2. This CDR3 region has 17 residues. Unmatched junction bases numbered 8, after V lost 4 bases and J lost 5 bases. The germline V gene encodes CDR1 SEHNR and CDR2 FQNEAQ (reference sequence). Here the CDR3 reads CASSSGLAGGLGETQYF. The DNA for the CDR3 is TGTGCCAGCAGCTCCGGACTAGCGGGAGGGTTGGGGGAGACCCAGTACTTC. The entire variable domain, with the rest obtained from reference TRBV7-9 and TRBJ2-5, is as follows: DTGVSQNPRHKITKRGQNVTFRCDPISEHNRLYWYRQTLGQGPEFLTYFQNEAQLEKSRLLSDRFSAERPKGSFSTLEIQRTEQGDSAMYLCASSSGLAGGLGETQYFGPGTRLLVL.

The genes are TRBV7-2 and TRBJ1-5; TRBD1 is a possible D gene (5 bases). Germline CDR1 and CDR2: SGHTA and FQGNSA. V lost 1 base to trimming and J lost 7 bases, with 14 bases between them. The CDR3 totals 15 residues. The CDR3 DNA reads as TGTGCCAGCAGCTTAGTGGGGGGAAAGGGGCAGCCCCAGCATTTT. Amino acid sequence: CASSLVGGKGQPQHF.